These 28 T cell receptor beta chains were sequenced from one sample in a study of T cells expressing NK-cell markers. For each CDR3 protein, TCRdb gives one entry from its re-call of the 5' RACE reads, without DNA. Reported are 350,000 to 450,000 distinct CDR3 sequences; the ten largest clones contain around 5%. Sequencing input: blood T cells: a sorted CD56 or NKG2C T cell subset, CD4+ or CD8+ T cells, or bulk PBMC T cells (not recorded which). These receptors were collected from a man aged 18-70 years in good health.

CDR3 amino acids: CASRKEVTHNEQFF. The J gene is TRBJ2-1, the V gene TRBV2. Germline values: CDR1 SNHLY, CDR2 FYNNEI. This CDR3 spans 14 amino acids.

The CDR3 protein is CASRVEAGAVTEAFF. The chain carries TRBV7-2 and TRBJ1-1; TCRdb's D gene call, TRBD1, goes unchecked for lack of DNA. Germline V lookup: CDR1 SGHTA, CDR2 FQGNSA. This CDR3 is built from 15 residues.

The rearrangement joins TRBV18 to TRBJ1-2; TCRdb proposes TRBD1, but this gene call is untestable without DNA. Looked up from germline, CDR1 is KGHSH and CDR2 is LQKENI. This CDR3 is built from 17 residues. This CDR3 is CASSPAQRVQGSDGYTF.

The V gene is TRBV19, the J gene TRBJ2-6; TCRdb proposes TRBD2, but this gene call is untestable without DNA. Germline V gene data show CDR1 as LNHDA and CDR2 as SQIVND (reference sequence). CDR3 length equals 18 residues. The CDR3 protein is CASSIYGRTSGGANVLTF.

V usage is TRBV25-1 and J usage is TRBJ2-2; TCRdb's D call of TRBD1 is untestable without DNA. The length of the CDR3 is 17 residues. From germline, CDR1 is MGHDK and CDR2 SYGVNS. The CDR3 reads CASSEWAGAGNTGELFF.

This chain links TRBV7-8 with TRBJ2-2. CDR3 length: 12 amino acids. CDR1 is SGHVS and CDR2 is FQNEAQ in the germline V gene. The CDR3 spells CASSPWAGELFF. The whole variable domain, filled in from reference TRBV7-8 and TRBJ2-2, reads GAGVSQSPRYKVAKRGQDVALRCDPISGHVSLFWYQQALGQGPEFLTYFQNEAQLDKSGLPSDRFFAERPEGSVSTLKIQRTQQEDSAVYLCASSPWAGELFFGEGSRLTVL.

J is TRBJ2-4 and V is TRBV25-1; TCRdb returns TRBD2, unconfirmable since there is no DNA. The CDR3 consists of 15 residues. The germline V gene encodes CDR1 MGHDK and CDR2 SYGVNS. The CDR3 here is CASSASGGAKNIQYF.

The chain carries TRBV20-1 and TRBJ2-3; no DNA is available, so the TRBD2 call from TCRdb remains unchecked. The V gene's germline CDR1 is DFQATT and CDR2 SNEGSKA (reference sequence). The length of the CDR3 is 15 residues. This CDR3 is CRVLLPGHRRDTQYF.

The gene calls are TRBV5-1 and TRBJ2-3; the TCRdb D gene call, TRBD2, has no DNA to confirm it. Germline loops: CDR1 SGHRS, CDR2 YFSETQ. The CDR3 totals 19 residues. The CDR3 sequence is CASSLGRGSGRYSTDTQYF.

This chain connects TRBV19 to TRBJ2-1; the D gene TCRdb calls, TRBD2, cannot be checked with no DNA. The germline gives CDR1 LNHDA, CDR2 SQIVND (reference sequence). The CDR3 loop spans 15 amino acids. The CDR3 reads CASSDSGGTHNEQFF.

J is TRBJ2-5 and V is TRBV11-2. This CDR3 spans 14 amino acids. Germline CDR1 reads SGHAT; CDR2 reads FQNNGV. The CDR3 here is CASSKAGYQETQYF.

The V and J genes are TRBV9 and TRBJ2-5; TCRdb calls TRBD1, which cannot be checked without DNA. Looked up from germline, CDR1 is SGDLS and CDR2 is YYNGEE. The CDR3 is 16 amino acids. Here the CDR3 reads CASSPGGGTGVETQYF.

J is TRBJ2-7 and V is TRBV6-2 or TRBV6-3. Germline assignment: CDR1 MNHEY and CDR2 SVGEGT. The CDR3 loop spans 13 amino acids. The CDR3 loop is CASSYRWTYEQYF.

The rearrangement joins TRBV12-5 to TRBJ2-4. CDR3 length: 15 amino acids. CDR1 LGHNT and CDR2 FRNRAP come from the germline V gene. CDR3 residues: CASGLVLGSGNIQYF.

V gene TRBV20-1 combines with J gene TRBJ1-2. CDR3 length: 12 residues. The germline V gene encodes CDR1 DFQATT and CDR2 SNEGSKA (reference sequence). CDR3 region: CSARDHTYGYTF.

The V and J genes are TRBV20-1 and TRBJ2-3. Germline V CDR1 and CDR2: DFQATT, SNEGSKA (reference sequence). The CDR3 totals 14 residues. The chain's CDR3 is CSARDPYRTDTQYF.

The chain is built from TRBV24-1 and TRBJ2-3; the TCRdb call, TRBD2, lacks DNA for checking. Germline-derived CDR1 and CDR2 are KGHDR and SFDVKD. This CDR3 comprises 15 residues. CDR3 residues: CATSDGAGGPDTQYF.

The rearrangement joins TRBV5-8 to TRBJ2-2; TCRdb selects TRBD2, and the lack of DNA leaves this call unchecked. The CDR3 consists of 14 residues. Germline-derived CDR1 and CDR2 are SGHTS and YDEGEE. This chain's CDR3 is CASSRDYLTGELFF. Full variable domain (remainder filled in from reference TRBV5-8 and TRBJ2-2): EAGVTQSPTHLIKTRGQQATLRCSPISGHTSVYWYQQALGLGLQFLLWYDEGEERNRGNFPPRFSGRQFPNYSSELNVNALELEDSALYLCASSRDYLTGELFFGEGSRLTVL.

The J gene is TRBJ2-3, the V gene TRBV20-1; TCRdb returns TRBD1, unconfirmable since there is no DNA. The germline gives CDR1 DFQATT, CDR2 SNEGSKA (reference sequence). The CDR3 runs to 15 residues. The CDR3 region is CSAVRGPGFTDTQYF.

CDR3 in amino acids: CASSERTSGRDDPYF. The chain couples TRBV2 to TRBJ2-3; the TRBD2 assignment by TCRdb is unverifiable without DNA. CDR1 SNHLY and CDR2 FYNNEI come from the germline V gene. The CDR3 totals 15 residues.

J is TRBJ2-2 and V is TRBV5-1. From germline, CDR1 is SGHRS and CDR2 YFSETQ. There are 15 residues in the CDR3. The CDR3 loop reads CASSFGVGGTGELFF. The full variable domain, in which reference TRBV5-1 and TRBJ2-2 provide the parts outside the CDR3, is KAGVTQTPRYLIKTRGQQVTLSCSPISGHRSVSWYQQTPGQGLQFLFEYFSETQRNKGNFPGRFSGRQFSNSRSEMNVSTLELGDSALYLCASSFGVGGTGELFFGEGSRLTVL.

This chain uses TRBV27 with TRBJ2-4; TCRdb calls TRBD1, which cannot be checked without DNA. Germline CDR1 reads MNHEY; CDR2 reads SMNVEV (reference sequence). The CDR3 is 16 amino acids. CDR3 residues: CASSNPTGREKNIQYF.

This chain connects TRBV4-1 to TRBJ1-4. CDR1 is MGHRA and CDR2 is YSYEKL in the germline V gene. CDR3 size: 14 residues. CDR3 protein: CASSQVLRNEKLFF.

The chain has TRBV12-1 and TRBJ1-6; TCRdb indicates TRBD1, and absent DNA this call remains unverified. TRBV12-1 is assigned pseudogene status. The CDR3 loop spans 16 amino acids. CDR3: CASSFANRVWNSPLHF.

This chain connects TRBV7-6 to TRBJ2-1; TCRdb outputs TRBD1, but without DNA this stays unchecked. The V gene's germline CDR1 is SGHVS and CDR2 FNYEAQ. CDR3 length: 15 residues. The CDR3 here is CASSAVGGSYNEQFF.

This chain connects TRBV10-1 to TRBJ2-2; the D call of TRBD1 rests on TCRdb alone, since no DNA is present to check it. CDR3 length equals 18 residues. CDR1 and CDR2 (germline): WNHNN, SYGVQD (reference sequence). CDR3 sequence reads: CASSESYRGLVNTGELFF.

The CDR3 loop is CASSKMVAGEGYTF. The V gene is TRBV3-1, the J gene TRBJ1-2. The germline V gene has CDR1 LGHDT and CDR2 YNNKEL (reference sequence). The CDR3 has 14 amino acids.

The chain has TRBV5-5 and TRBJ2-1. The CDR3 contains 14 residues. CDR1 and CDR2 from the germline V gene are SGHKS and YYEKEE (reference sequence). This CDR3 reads CASSLAGRYNEQFF.